This T cell receptor beta chain was identified in a study of T cells in tumors after PD-1 blockade (dated by TCRdb to about 2019). Looking at the study overall: Prior checkpoint blockade, systemic immunosuppressant use, and recent radiotherapy or other anti-cancer therapy within 4 weeks were grounds for patient exclusion. Paired single-cell RNA and TCR sequencing was performed on site-matched tumors from BCC or SCC patients before and after anti-PD-1 therapy. Clinical response was assessed using RECIST version 1.1. To compare clonotypes in blood versus tumor, bulk TCR sequencing was run on around ten peripheral blood samples drawn from about five patients. Some patients also continued taking vismodegib 150 mg daily during anti-PD-1 treatment. Treatment consisted of either cemiplimab 350 mg every 2 weeks or pembrolizumab 200 mg every 3 weeks. Peripheral blood samples averaged around 110,000 TCR templates (range roughly 21,000-280,000) and roughly 40,000 unique clonotypes.

On this clone itself: Its recognized antigen is unknown. No per-base quality is available; no much larger clone lies one base away.

The immunoSEQ platform was used to carry out deep TCRbeta sequencing. The authors' analysis ran thus. For further analysis, only productive rearrangements were exported from the immunoSEQ Analyzer. T cell phenotypes were assigned to bulk TCRbeta clonotypes by matching the clonotypes to single-cell RNA+TCR-seq clones that had the same TCRbeta sequence. Tumor enrichment of a clone was calculated by dividing the clone's tumor frequency by the clone's PBMC frequency, both taken from bulk TCR sequencing. TCRs were sorted with GLIPH into specificity groups, meaning clusters of distinct TCRs that share CDR3 motifs and likely recognize common antigens. In its TCRdb copy, this immuneACCESS table keeps in-frame sequences only and misses some clones. Where compared with another copy, unresolved V genes explain less than half of these, and the others have no known cause. V and J calls and clone size are those listed in that table; D and trimming were worked out from the DNA. Here the sample has around 45,000 clones; approximately 79% occur a single time. The top ten hold 8% to 9.5% of the sample.

CDR1 and CDR2, per the germline V gene (reference sequence), are LNHDA and SQIVND. V loses 4 bases of germline sequence and J loses 4 bases, and the interval between the two ends is 10 bases. The CDR3 contains 14 residues, cysteine and phenylalanine counted. CDR3 DNA only is kept here, 42 bases in frame from base 1. Results and caveats for the whole study, not just this receptor: About 40% of TCR clonotypes from the tumor were detected in blood, and certain novel exhausted tumor clones were present in blood collected before treatment, which suggests recruitment from the periphery. The source of novel T cell clones was not identified and could include lymphoid organs or rare unexpanded clones within the tumor or its periphery.

Genomic DNA extracted from tumor biopsies or peripheral blood was used for bulk TCRbeta sequencing, with input ranging from about 600 ng to 6,004 ng. Every patient was a poor candidate for surgical resection and had histologically proven advanced or metastatic basal or squamous cell carcinoma. Of the roughly 10 patients in the basal cell carcinoma cohort, several underwent bulk tumor TCR sequencing. Recombination joined TRBV19 with TRBJ2-2; TRBD1 is possibly the D segment (5 matching bases). The sample consisted of PBMCs, taken before anti-PD-1 therapy. This sequence was found in a human donor with advanced basal cell or squamous cell carcinoma (not recorded which). The CDR3 corresponds to CASSRQGGTGELFF. The DNA reads TGTGCCAGTAGTAGGCAGGGTGGCACCGGGGAGCTGTTTTTT.